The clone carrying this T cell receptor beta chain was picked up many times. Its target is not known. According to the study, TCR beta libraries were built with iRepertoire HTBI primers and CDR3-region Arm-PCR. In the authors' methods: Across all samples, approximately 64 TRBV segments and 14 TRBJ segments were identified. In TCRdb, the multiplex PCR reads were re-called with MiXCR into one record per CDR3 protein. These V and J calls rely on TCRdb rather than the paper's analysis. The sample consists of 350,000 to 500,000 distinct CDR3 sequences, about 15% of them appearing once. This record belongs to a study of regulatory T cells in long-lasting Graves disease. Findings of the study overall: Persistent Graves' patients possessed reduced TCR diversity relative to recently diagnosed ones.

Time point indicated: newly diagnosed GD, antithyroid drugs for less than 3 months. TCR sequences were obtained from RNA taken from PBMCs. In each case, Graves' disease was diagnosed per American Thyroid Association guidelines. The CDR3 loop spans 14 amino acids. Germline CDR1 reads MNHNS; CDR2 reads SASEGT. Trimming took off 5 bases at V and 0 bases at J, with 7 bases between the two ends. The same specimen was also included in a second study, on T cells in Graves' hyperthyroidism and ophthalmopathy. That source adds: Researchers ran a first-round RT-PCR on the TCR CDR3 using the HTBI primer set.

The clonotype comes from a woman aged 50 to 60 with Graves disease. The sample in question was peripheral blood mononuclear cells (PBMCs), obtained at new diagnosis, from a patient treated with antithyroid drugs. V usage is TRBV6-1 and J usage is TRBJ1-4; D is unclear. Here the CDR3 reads CASSRLATNEKLFF. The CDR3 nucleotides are TGTGCCAGCAGTCGACTTGCAACTAATGAAAAACTGTTTTTT.